Following are 21 T cell receptor beta chains from one sample sequenced in a study of blood T cells in healthy people across ages. Alongside a J-beta primer mix, a sample-barcoded 5' primer served in a second PCR lasting about 6 to 12 cycles. MiXCR, applied by TCRdb to the 5' RACE reads, yields one record per CDR3 protein. This table holds approximately 900,000 distinct CDR3 sequences, under 35% found once. This sample also belongs to another study, concerning T cells of mothers and their children.

The source material was blood. The receptors shown here come from a woman in her forties in good health.

Regarding this clonotype: This may be a read error: a much more frequent sequence differs by one nucleotide. The DNA for the CDR3 is TGCGCCAGCGGCCAAGACCGGGACAGCTTCTCCTACGAGCAGTACTTC. Translation: CASGQDRDSFSYEQYF. V is TRBV4-1 and J is TRBJ2-7; 7 nucleotides align to TRBD1. Germline CDR1 and CDR2: MGHRA and YSYEKL. The CDR3 length is 16 residues.

Many counts were recorded for this clonotype. The V and J genes are TRBV4-3 and TRBJ1-6, with D uncertain. Germline CDR1 is LGHNA and CDR2 is YSLEER. V lost 0 bases and J 9 bases, leaving 12 bases between the germline ends. This CDR3 region has 15 residues. In DNA, the CDR3 is TGCGCCAGCAGCCAAGATGCTGCGACGGGTTCACCCCTCCACTTT. The encoded protein is CASSQDAATGSPLHF.

The chain has TRBV6-2 or TRBV6-3 and TRBJ1-1; D not resolved. The CDR3 extends over 14 amino acids. V was trimmed by 2 bases and J by 4 bases, leaving 11 bases between them. Germline V CDR1 and CDR2: MNHEY, SVGEGT. The CDR3 sequence: CASSYNPAGTEAFF. CDR3 bases: TGTGCCAGCAGTTACAATCCGGCGGGCACTGAAGCTTTCTTT.

The chain couples TRBV7-6 to TRBJ1-1, with 8 bases aligning to TRBD1. The CDR3 runs to 17 residues. The germline V gene encodes CDR1 SGHVS and CDR2 FNYEAQ. Trimming removed 1 base from V and 0 bases from J; junction bases left unmatched: 7. This CDR3 is CASSLGHSDRVNTEAFF. CDR3 bases: TGTGCCAGCAGCTTAGGCCATTCGGACAGGGTGAACACTGAAGCTTTCTTT.

The rearrangement joins TRBV7-2 to TRBJ2-2; D is ambiguous. The CDR3 covers 13 residues. Germline lookup yields CDR1 SGHTA and CDR2 FQGNSA. Trimming left V 5 bases short and J 4 bases short, with 8 bases between. The DNA for the CDR3 is TGTGCCAGCAGCAGCCCCGTCACCGGGGAGCTGTTTTTT. Amino acid sequence: CASSSPVTGELFF.

The genes are TRBV7-2 and TRBJ1-2; D uncertain. Trimming pared 3 bases from V and 2 bases from J, leaving 10 bases between. The V gene's germline CDR1 is SGHTA and CDR2 FQGNSA. This CDR3 region has 14 residues. The CDR3 sequence is CASSFDVRNYGYTF. The CDR3 coding sequence is TGTGCCAGCAGCTTCGATGTCAGAAACTATGGCTACACCTTC.

Only a few counts were recorded for this clonotype. V gene TRBV20-1 combines with J gene TRBJ2-3, with D tentatively TRBD2 (6 bases). The CDR3 is 15 residues long. V dropped 5 bases and J dropped 0 bases, with 15 bases sitting between them. Per germline, CDR1 DFQATT and CDR2 SNEGSKA (reference sequence). CDR3 sequence (DNA): TGCAGTGCTGAAATAGCGGCTGAGAGCACAGATACGCAGTATTTT. Translation: CSAEIAAESTDTQYF.

For this clonotype: A read error is possible here, since a much larger clone lies one base away. The chain combines TRBV6-6 with TRBJ2-1; 7 bases map to TRBD1. The J call is doubtful: the DNA matches TRBJ2-7 better. The CDR3 has 15 residues. The V gene's germline CDR1 is MNHNY and CDR2 SVGAGI (reference sequence). As DNA, the CDR3 is TGTGCCAGCAGCCTCGGGACAGCCCCCTACAATGAGCAGTACTTC. This codes for CASSLGTAPYNEQYF.

This clonotype has ten or more counts. This rearrangement joins TRBV20-1 to TRBJ1-2; 8 bases fit TRBD1. V lost 6 bases to trimming and J lost 4 bases; unmatched junction nucleotides: 10. In germline, CDR1 is DFQATT, CDR2 SNEGSKA (reference sequence). This CDR3 region has 14 residues. The CDR3 nucleotides are TGCAGTGCGAAGTCAGGGGGCCTACCCTATGGCTACACCTTC. It encodes CSAKSGGLPYGYTF.

On this clonotype itself: An end of the junction does not agree with germline; a read error may underlie this. The rearrangement joins TRBV5-6 to TRBJ2-4, with 11 bases lining up with TRBD1. This CDR3 is 14 amino acids long. The germline gives CDR1 SGHDT, CDR2 YYEEEE. The CDR3: CANSFWDRGSYQYF. The CDR3, as DNA: TGTGCCAACAGCTTTTGGGACAGGGGGTCATACCAGTACTTC.

The V call is TRBV30, the J call TRBJ2-1; 11 bases match TRBD2. Per germline, CDR1 GTSNPN and CDR2 SVGIG (reference sequence). This CDR3 comprises 14 residues. V gave up 2 bases and J gave up 8 bases; unmatched junction bases: 5. The CDR3 loop is CAWSLIAGGHEQFF. DNA for the CDR3: TGTGCCTGGAGTCTGATAGCGGGGGGGCATGAGCAGTTCTTC.

The chain carries TRBV5-1 and TRBJ1-5; 7 bases agree with TRBD1. Trimming took 0 bases from V and 7 from J; bases not matched to a gene: 13. The CDR3 has 17 amino acids. CDR1 is SGHRS and CDR2 is YFSETQ in the germline V gene. The CDR3 coding sequence is TGCGCCAGCAGCTTGGATCCCCTTACAGGGGCTCAACAGCCCCAGCATTTT. Translating it yields CASSLDPLTGAQQPQHF.

The J gene is TRBJ1-1, the V gene TRBV12-3 or TRBV12-4; D is possibly TRBD1 (5 bases). V lost 6 bases, J lost 5 bases, and 10 bases lay in between. The CDR3 sequence is 12 residues long. CDR3 DNA sequence: TGTGCCAGCAGCGCATACAGGACTGAAGCTTTCTTT. It yields the protein CASSAYRTEAFF.

This clonotype was detected many times. The chain links TRBV9 to TRBJ2-3; tentative D call: TRBD2 (6 bases). This CDR3 has 15 residues. Deletions cut 0 bases from V and 4 bases from J, with 12 bases between. The germline V gene encodes CDR1 SGDLS and CDR2 YYNGEE. Here the CDR3 reads CASSVGPSVADTQYF. CDR3 DNA: TGTGCCAGCAGCGTAGGTCCTAGCGTCGCAGATACGCAGTATTTT.

Ten or more counts support this clonotype. The chain recombines TRBV12-3 or TRBV12-4 with TRBJ2-7; possibly TRBD2 for D (5 bases). Trimming removed 2 bases from V and 5 bases from J, with 16 bases in between. CDR3 size: 15 residues. The CDR3 bases are TGTGCCAGCAGTTTACGGGGTCAAGCTTTCCACGAGCAGTACTTC. Its translation: CASSLRGQAFHEQYF.

The chain uses TRBV7-9 and TRBJ1-1; D is uncertain. In germline, CDR1 is SEHNR, CDR2 FQNEAQ (reference sequence). The CDR3 spans 14 residues. The V and J ends lost 2 bases and 1 base respectively, with 8 bases between them. The CDR3 DNA reads as TGTGCCAGCAGCTTATACGACGGGAACACTGAAGCTTTCTTT. Protein product: CASSLYDGNTEAFF.

This clonotype was recorded at least ten times. This CDR3 is CAWSVKAGYGYTF. In DNA form, the CDR3 reads TGTGCCTGGAGTGTGAAGGCGGGCTATGGCTACACCTTC. The chain uses TRBV30 and TRBJ1-2; the D is unclear. The germline V gene encodes CDR1 GTSNPN and CDR2 SVGIG (reference sequence). Trimming stripped 0 bases from V and 4 bases from J, with 9 bases between. This CDR3 is 13 amino acids long.

As to this clonotype: A read error may explain this, as a much larger clone is one base away. The chain carries TRBV6-2 or TRBV6-3 and TRBJ2-5; D is uncertain. Matching the DNA end better, TRBJ2-7 makes the J call doubtful. The CDR3 is made up of 15 amino acids. CDR1 MNHEY and CDR2 SVGEGT come from the germline V gene. The CDR3, as DNA: TGTGCCAGCAGTTCCAGTTGGACGACTTTCTACGAGCAGTACTTC. The encoded protein is CASSSSWTTFYEQYF.

This chain uses TRBV24-1 with TRBJ2-1; 10 nucleotides match TRBD1. This CDR3 contains 17 residues. Germline-derived CDR1 and CDR2 are KGHDR and SFDVKD. Trimming took 2 bases from V and 3 from J; bases not matched to a gene: 6. The CDR3 region has the DNA TGTGCCACCAGTGATTCGAAGGGACAGGGGTTCTACAATGAGCAGTTCTTC. Translation: CATSDSKGQGFYNEQFF.

The rearrangement uses TRBV29-1 and TRBJ2-1, with D possibly called TRBD1 or TRBD2 (5 bases each). Germline CDR1 reads SQVTM; CDR2 reads ANQGSEA. The CDR3 extends over 11 amino acids. V lost 7 bases and J 10 bases, leaving 14 bases between the germline ends. CDR3 sequence: CSGSYRDEQFF. In DNA, the CDR3 is TGCAGCGGCTCGTATAGGGACGAGCAGTTCTTC.

This chain joins TRBV12-3 or TRBV12-4 and TRBJ2-1, with TRBD2 matching over 10 bases. The CDR3 has 19 amino acids. V was clipped by 6 bases and J by 0 bases; unmatched bases: 14. In DNA, the CDR3 is TGTGCCAGCAGCCTCTATCTAGCGGGGGAAAGTAGCTCCTACAATGAGCAGTTCTTC. It encodes CASSLYLAGESSSYNEQFF.